This T cell receptor beta chain was captured by sequencing in a study of early T cells in non-severe SARS-CoV-2 infection. Across the study: The study sequenced bulk RNA from unsorted whole blood, with chains unpaired.

This CDR3 region has 13 residues. CDR1 is DFQATT and CDR2 is SNEGSKA in the germline V gene (reference sequence). The study, taken as a whole, reports: VDJdb-based annotation leaned toward anti-spike CD8 responses and missed private and CD4 specificities.

Attached unique molecular identifiers marked individual cDNA molecules. A single record per CDR3 protein comes from TCRdb applying MiXCR to the 5' RACE reads. This sample has 100,000 or so distinct CDR3 sequences; around 17% occur once, and the top ten carry about 4.7%. About this clonotype itself: Antigen specificity is unknown.

This rearrangement joins TRBV20-1 to TRBJ2-1; possibly TRBD2 for D (5 bases). This receptor was identified in an adult who was a healthcare worker with PCR-confirmed SARS-CoV-2 infection or an uninfected control (not recorded which). Sequences were derived from whole blood, sampled at baseline. Written as DNA, the CDR3 is TGCAGGAGCGGACTGCTGGACTACAATGAGCAGTTCTTC. The encoded protein is CRSGLLDYNEQFF.